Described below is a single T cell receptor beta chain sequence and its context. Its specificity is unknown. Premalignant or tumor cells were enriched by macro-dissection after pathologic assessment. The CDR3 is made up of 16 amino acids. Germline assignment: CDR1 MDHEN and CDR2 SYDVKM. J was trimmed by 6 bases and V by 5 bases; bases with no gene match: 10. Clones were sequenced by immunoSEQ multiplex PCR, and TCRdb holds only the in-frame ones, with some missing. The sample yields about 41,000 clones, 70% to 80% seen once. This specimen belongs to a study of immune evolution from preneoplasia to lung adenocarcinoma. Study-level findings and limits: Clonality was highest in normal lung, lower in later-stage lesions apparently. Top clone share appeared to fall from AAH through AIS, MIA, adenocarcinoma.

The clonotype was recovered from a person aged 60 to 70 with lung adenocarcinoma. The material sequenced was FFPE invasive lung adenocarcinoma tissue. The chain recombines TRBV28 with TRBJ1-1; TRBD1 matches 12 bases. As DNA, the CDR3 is TGTGCCAGCAGTCCCGCCGGGACAGGGGGCGAGGCTGAAGCTTTCTTT. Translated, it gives CASSPAGTGGEAEAFF.